What follows are 27 T cell receptor beta chains derived from one specimen sequenced in a study of T cell clonality in common variable immunodeficiency. TCRdb keeps only in-frame clones here, not all; method: immunoSEQ multiplex PCR. This sample comprises about 55,000 clones, none seen once only. Material for sequencing was peripheral blood mononuclear cells. Receptor source: a person aged 18 to 75 in good health.

This clone has ten or more counts. The read ends 3 residues shy of where the CDR3 ends; the end is completed using the germline J gene. V is TRBV20-1 and J is TRBJ2-3, with 10 bases identical to TRBD1. Germline lookup yields CDR1 DFQATT and CDR2 SNEGSKA (reference sequence). V gave up 7 bases and J gave up 6 bases; unmatched junction bases: 10. The CDR3 is 14 amino acids. CDR3 bases read: TGCAGTGTTTTACGGGACAGGGGCCCCGATACG. Translation: CSVLRDRGPDT. From start to end, the CDR3 is CSVLRDRGPDTQYF.

This clone has just a few counts. The read stops 3 residues short of the end of the CDR3; the missing end is completed from the germline J gene. The rearrangement uses TRBV7-9 and TRBJ1-2; D may be TRBD1 (6 bases). CDR1 is SEHNR, CDR2 FQNEAQ, per germline (reference sequence). The CDR3 is 13 residues long. CDR3 DNA, as far as it was read: TGTGCCAGCAGCTTAGAAACAGGGAACGAC. The encoded protein is CASSLETGND. The CDR3, in full, reads CASSLETGNDYTF.

For this clone: A junction boundary mismatches the germline segment, possibly from a read error. The read gets to within 3 residues of the CDR3 end, and the germline J gene fills in the rest. The rearrangement links TRBV2 to TRBJ1-2; 7 bases match TRBD1. The CDR3 has 13 amino acids. Germline V CDR1 and CDR2: SNHLY, FYNNEI. CDR3: CASRGEGDYGYTF. The covered CDR3 bases are TGTGCAAGCAGGGGGGAGGGGGACTATGGC.

This clone appeared many times. The read terminates 3 residues before the CDR3 end, so the remaining end is supplied by the germline J gene. The gene calls are TRBV30 and TRBJ2-3; TRBD2 is a possible D gene (6 bases). Deletions cut 0 bases from V and 6 bases from J, with 10 bases between. Germline-derived CDR1 and CDR2 are GTSNPN and SVGIG (reference sequence). The CDR3 is made up of 13 amino acids. The CDR3 here is CAWSVQRVDTQYF. CDR3 DNA (partial): TGTGCCTGGAGTGTACAGCGGGTTGATACG.

Many counts were recorded for this clone. This CDR3 reads CASSYTGVNEQFF. The part of the CDR3 DNA that was read is TGTGCCAGCAGTTATACAGGGGTCAATGAG. The chain uses TRBV5-6 and TRBJ2-1; 7 positions agree with TRBD1. The sequenced fragment ends 3 residues before the CDR3 boundary, so the rest is inferred from the germline J gene. Germline assignment: CDR1 SGHDT and CDR2 YYEEEE. V was pared by 5 bases and J by 6 bases, with 5 bases of the junction left unmatched. This CDR3 is 13 amino acids long.

This clone was counted ten times or more. Coverage ceases 3 residues before the CDR3 finishes, and the germline J gene fills in the end. This chain connects TRBV11-2 to TRBJ1-2, with TRBD1 matching 7 bases. The CDR3 has 14 residues. Germline trimming cut 1 base from V and 7 bases from J; bases unmatched to any gene: 6. Germline V gene data show CDR1 as SGHAT and CDR2 as FQNNGV. Here the CDR3 reads CASSLGDRAAGYTF. The sequenced part of the CDR3 DNA is TGTGCCAGCAGCTTAGGAGACAGGGCCGCTGGC. The entire variable domain, with the rest obtained from reference TRBV11-2 and TRBJ1-2, is as follows: EAGVAQSPRYKIIEKRQSVAFWCNPISGHATLYWYQQILGQGPKLLIQFQNNGVVDDSQLPKDRFSAERLKGVDSTLKIQPAKLEDSAVYLCASSLGDRAAGYTFGSGTRLTVV.

At least ten counts were recorded for this clone. The read is 3 residues too short to cover the CDR3 end, so that end is filled in from the germline J gene. The V and J genes are TRBV6-2 or TRBV6-3 and TRBJ1-1; TRBD1 matches at 7 bases. This CDR3 spans 16 amino acids. The V and J ends lost 4 bases and 2 bases, in that order; junction bases with no gene match: 10. Per the germline V gene, CDR1 is MNHEY and CDR2 is SVGEGT. The sequenced part of the CDR3 DNA is TGTGCCAGCAGTTCGTACTCCGGGACAGCTAACACTGAA. Translation: CASSSYSGTANTE. The full CDR3 reads CASSSYSGTANTEAFF.

Many counts were recorded for this clone. Read coverage stops 3 residues before the CDR3 terminus; the germline J gene supplies the remainder. The rearrangement uses TRBV6-4 and TRBJ1-4, with 7 bases aligning to TRBD1. The CDR3 extends over 17 amino acids. Germline CDR1 and CDR2: MRHNA and SNTAGT. The CDR3 loop is CASSDLQGVLYNSPLFF. CDR3 DNA, as far as it was read: TGTGCCAGCAGTGACCTCCAGGGGGTACTTTATAATTCACCA.

Ten or more counts support this clone. The sequenced fragment ends 3 residues before the CDR3 boundary, so the rest is inferred from the germline J gene. The chain uses TRBV14 and TRBJ2-1, with D uncertain. The CDR3 length is 11 residues. Germline CDR1 and CDR2: SGHDN and FVKESK. V was clipped by 3 bases and J by 7 bases, with 4 bases between them. This CDR3 is CASSHRNEQFF. The DNA read from the CDR3 is TGTGCCAGCAGCCACCGGAATGAG.

This clone was counted many times. The read halts 3 residues ahead of the CDR3 end, with the missing end drawn from the germline J gene. This rearrangement joins TRBV6-1 to TRBJ2-1; 7 bases align to TRBD2. The V segment lost 0 bases and the J segment 4 bases; nucleotides outside the gene matches: 9. The CDR3 is 17 residues long. Germline lookup yields CDR1 MNHNS and CDR2 SASEGT. CDR3: CASSEAYYGTKYNEQFF. The sequenced part of the CDR3 DNA is TGTGCCAGCAGTGAAGCATATTATGGGACTAAGTACAATGAG.

Concerning this clone itself: A far larger clone lies a single base away; this is likely a read error. Sequencing ends 3 residues short of the CDR3 end; the germline J gene provides the rest. The chain combines TRBV6-1 with TRBJ2-4; TRBD1 might be the D (6 bases). This CDR3 comprises 16 residues. Per the germline V gene, CDR1 is MNHNS and CDR2 is SASEGT. The part of the CDR3 DNA that was read is TGTGCCAGCAGTGCAGATTTGGGGGACACAGGTCAGCCT. This encodes CASSADLGDTGQP. The whole CDR3 is CASSADLGDTGQPQYF.

The sample holds many counts of this clone. The CDR3 extends 3 residues past the end of the read, so its final part is completed from the germline J gene. V and J are TRBV10-3 and TRBJ2-1; the match to TRBD1 covers 10 bases. This CDR3 spans 15 amino acids. V dropped 6 bases and J dropped 5; count of bases not matched to a gene: 7. Germline loops: CDR1 ENHRY, CDR2 SYGVKD. CDR3 loop: CAISRQGAPNNEQFF. CDR3 DNA (partial): TGTGCCATCAGCCGACAGGGGGCGCCCAACAATGAG.

This clone has a count of ten or more. The read falls 3 residues short of the CDR3 end, and the missing part is taken from the germline J gene. The rearrangement joins TRBV19 to TRBJ1-4; 7 nucleotides line up with TRBD1. CDR1 LNHDA and CDR2 SQIVND come from the germline V gene (reference sequence). The V and J ends lost 7 bases and 5 bases, in that order; junction bases with no gene match: 10. The CDR3 totals 15 residues. CDR3 amino acids: CASMELTGINEKLFF. The sequenced CDR3 bases are TGTGCCAGTATGGAGTTGACAGGGATCAATGAAAAA.

This clone was counted ten times or more. Read sequence stops 3 residues before the CDR3 end, and the germline J gene provides the missing end. This sequence joins TRBV20-1 and TRBJ1-2, with a tentative D call TRBD1 (6 bases). The CDR3 length is 15 residues. CDR1 DFQATT and CDR2 SNEGSKA come from the germline V gene (reference sequence). With 6 bases removed from V and 3 bases from J, the gap between germline ends came to 20 bases. Incomplete CDR3 DNA: TGCAGTGCCGAGGGCCGGGACAAGGGGGACTATGGC. Amino acid sequence: CSAEGRDKGDYG. The entire CDR3 sequence reads CSAEGRDKGDYGYTF.

This clone was counted many times. The sequenced part of the CDR3 DNA is TGTGCCAGCAGCCTACTCCCAGGCCAGGGGAATGAG. It translates to CASSLLPGQGNE. The whole CDR3 is CASSLLPGQGNEQFF. The chain links TRBV7-2 to TRBJ2-1; D is perhaps TRBD1 (6 bases). With the read ending 3 residues before the CDR3 end, the germline J gene is used to fill in that end. The germline CDR1 and CDR2 sequences are SGHTA and FQGNSA. The V and J ends lost 5 bases and 7 bases respectively, with 18 bases between them. The CDR3 runs to 15 residues.

Ten or more counts support this clone. The read gets to within 3 residues of the CDR3 end, and the germline J gene fills in the rest. Other DNA sequences in this specimen translate into the identical CDR3. V usage is TRBV20-1 and J usage is TRBJ1-1; 7 bases align to TRBD1. Trimming took 2 bases from V and 1 from J; bases not matched to a gene: 4. Germline loops: CDR1 DFQATT, CDR2 SNEGSKA (reference sequence). This CDR3 comprises 14 residues. The sequenced part of the CDR3 DNA is TGCAGTGCTAGAAGGGACAGATCGAACACTGAA. It specifies CSARRDRSNTE. The CDR3 reads in full as CSARRDRSNTEAFF.

A note on this clone: The CDR3 end falls 3 residues outside the read, so it is completed with the germline J gene. V usage is TRBV7-3 and J usage is TRBJ1-2; D unresolved. Germline assignment: CDR1 SGHTA and CDR2 FQGTGA. The CDR3 consists of 17 residues. The CDR3 DNA, read in part, is TGTGCCAGCAGCCCTACTCGGACTAGCGGGATCCACAATGAA. Translated: CASSPTRTSGIHNE. The CDR3 reads in full as CASSPTRTSGIHNEYTF.

This clone has a count of ten or more. The read stops 3 residues short of the end of the CDR3; the missing end is completed from the germline J gene. The chain combines TRBV5-4 with TRBJ2-3; 10 bases fit TRBD2. V gave up 5 bases and J gave up 1 base; unmatched junction bases: 4. The germline V gene encodes CDR1 SGHNT and CDR2 YYREEE (reference sequence). This CDR3 has 15 amino acids. The covered CDR3 bases are TGTGCCAGCAGACCCGGGACTAGCGGCACAGATACG. Protein sequence: CASRPGTSGTDT. The entire CDR3 is CASRPGTSGTDTQYF. The whole variable domain, remainder taken from reference TRBV5-4 and TRBJ2-3, is ETGVTQSPTHLIKTRGQQVTLRCSSQSGHNTVSWYQQALGQGPQFIFQYYREEENGRGNFPPRFSGLQFPNYSSELNVNALELDDSALYLCASRPGTSGTDTQYFGPGTRLTVL.

This clone was counted ten times or more. The read falls 3 residues short of the CDR3 end, and the missing part is taken from the germline J gene. V gene TRBV9 combines with J gene TRBJ2-5; 7 bases map to TRBD2. The CDR3 has 15 residues. J lost 3 bases, V lost 5 bases, and 10 bases had no gene match. CDR1 is SGDLS, CDR2 YYNGEE, per germline. The covered CDR3 bases are TGTGCCAGCAGTGGGATGGGGGGGTTGGAAGAGACC. This gives the protein CASSGMGGLEET. In full, the CDR3 is CASSGMGGLEETQYF.

This clone has at least ten counts. The read falls 3 residues short of the CDR3 end, and the missing part is taken from the germline J gene. This chain connects TRBV6-1 to TRBJ1-1, with unresolved D. Looked up from germline, CDR1 is MNHNS and CDR2 is SASEGT. CDR3 length equals 13 residues. The CDR3: CASSARYANQAFF. The part of the CDR3 DNA that was read is TGTGCCAGCAGTGCACGGTATGCCAACCAA.

There are many counts of this clone. The read falls 3 residues short of the CDR3 end, and the missing part is taken from the germline J gene. V and J are TRBV10-2 and TRBJ2-3, with 10 bases aligning to TRBD2. Per germline, CDR1 WSHSY and CDR2 SAAADI. There are 14 residues in the CDR3. The trim removed 5 bases at V and 4 bases at J, leaving 3 bases unmatched. The sequenced part of the CDR3 DNA is TGCGCCAGCAGTCTAGCGGGGGACGCAGATACG. Translated: CASSLAGDADT. The full CDR3 protein reads CASSLAGDADTQYF.

This clone was seen at least ten times. The CDR3 extends 3 residues past the end of the read, so its final part is completed from the germline J gene. The chain couples TRBV11-2 to TRBJ2-1, with 12 bases matching TRBD2. Unmatched junction bases numbered 4, after V lost 2 bases and J lost 8 bases. The CDR3 totals 15 residues. Germline values: CDR1 SGHAT, CDR2 FQNNGV. The CDR3 here is CASSLLAGGRDEQFF. Incomplete CDR3 DNA: TGTGCCAGCAGCTTACTAGCGGGAGGGCGAGATGAG.

This clone was detected ten times or more. Read data end 3 residues before the CDR3 end; the end is taken from the germline J gene. The chain is built from TRBV28 and TRBJ2-3; 8 positions agree with TRBD2. Per germline, CDR1 MDHEN and CDR2 SYDVKM. This CDR3 contains 16 residues. The covered CDR3 bases are TGTGCCAGCAGTTTTGGGACTAGTTGGGGCGGTGAGACG. Translating gives CASSFGTSWGGET. The entire CDR3 reads CASSFGTSWGGETQYF.

This clone was counted at least ten times. The read terminates 3 residues before the CDR3 end, so the remaining end is supplied by the germline J gene. The chain is built from TRBV7-2 and TRBJ1-2; D unresolved. V was cut by 1 base and J by 2 bases, with 8 bases left in between. Germline CDR1 is SGHTA and CDR2 is FQGNSA. This CDR3 has 14 amino acids. CDR3 DNA (partial): TGTGCCAGCAGCTTAGATTACAGCAACTATGGC. Encoded protein: CASSLDYSNYG. The entire CDR3 is CASSLDYSNYGYTF.

This clone was detected many times. The missing CDR3 end, 3 residues past where the read stops, is filled in from the germline J gene. The chain is built from TRBV7-2 and TRBJ2-3, with a weak D call TRBD1 (6 bases). The ends were cut back, 2 bases at V and 5 bases at J, with 8 bases in the middle. The CDR3 sequence is 13 residues long. The germline V gene encodes CDR1 SGHTA and CDR2 FQGNSA. CDR3 sequence reads: CASSLPGEDTQYF. CDR3 DNA, as far as it was read: TGTGCCAGCAGCTTACCAGGGGAAGATACG.

This clone has a count of ten or more. The sequenced fragment ends 3 residues before the CDR3 boundary, so the rest is inferred from the germline J gene. J is TRBJ1-6 and V is TRBV20-1; 9 nucleotides agree with TRBD1. The CDR3 totals 14 residues. With V trimmed by 8 bases and J by 5 bases, 7 bases remained unmatched. Germline lookup yields CDR1 DFQATT and CDR2 SNEGSKA (reference sequence). Incomplete CDR3 DNA: TGCAGTTTCACCGGGACAGGGAATAATTCACCC. Encoded protein: CSFTGTGNNSP. The whole CDR3 protein is CSFTGTGNNSPLHF.

With respect to this clone: The read ends 3 residues before the CDR3 terminus; that terminus is restored from the germline J gene. The chain couples TRBV7-9 to TRBJ2-2, with TRBD1 matching 11 bases. This CDR3 is built from 14 residues. CDR1 is SEHNR and CDR2 is FQNEAQ in the germline V gene (reference sequence). CDR3 sequence: CASSLGQGDEKLFF. Incomplete CDR3 DNA: TGTGCCAGCAGCCTGGGACAGGGGGACGAAAAG.